This T cell receptor beta chain was recovered during a study of regulatory T cells in long-lasting Graves disease. Study results and caveats: Whereas new patients shared some 970 public clonotypes, persistent patients shared more, at under 3,500. TCR diversity in persistent Graves' patients was below that of newly diagnosed ones. Repertoires from persistent disease leaned toward TRBV28, TRBJ1-2 and TRBJ2-5.

CDR3 size: 14 residues. Germline V gene sequence: CDR1 SNHLY, CDR2 FYNNEI. This clonotype was observed at least ten times. Its target is unknown. One end of the junction is discordant with germline, which a read error may explain. CDR3 regions were amplified by Arm-PCR using iRepertoire HTBI primers to build TCR beta libraries. A single record per CDR3 protein comes from TCRdb applying MiXCR to the multiplex PCR reads. Of roughly 380,000 distinct CDR3 sequences in the sample, around 15% are singletons; the top ten hold about 27%. Time point noted: newly diagnosed GD, antithyroid drugs for less than 3 months. The TCR library was prepared using RNA isolated from PBMCs. The data also belong to a second study, concerning T cells in Graves' hyperthyroidism and ophthalmopathy. That work states: Diagnoses rested on clinical symptoms, serum thyroxine and TRAb, thyroid ultrasound and orbital computed tomography.

The TCR originated in a man between 35 and 55 years old with Graves disease. The V call is TRBV2, the J call TRBJ1-1, with a tentative D call TRBD1 (5 bases). Specimen: peripheral blood mononuclear cells (PBMCs), collected at new diagnosis, from a patient treated with antithyroid drugs. CDR3 sequence reads: CAGSKQVGDTEAFF. The CDR3, as DNA: TGTGCCGGCAGTAAACAGGTCGGAGACACTGAAGCTTTCTTT.